Below, 10 T cell receptor beta chains from the same sample are listed, as sequenced in a study of monozygotic twins with cystic fibrosis. Sequencing was performed with immunoSEQ multiplex PCR; in TCRdb, only in-frame clones are kept and a portion is missing. The table records 25,000 to 40,000 clones, 90% to 98% of them present only once. Sequenced: blood. The origin of the receptors is a girl aged 2-10 years with cystic fibrosis.

Written as DNA, the CDR3 is TGTGCCAGCAGCTTGGGCAGGCGGGGGACTAATGAAAAACTGTTTTTT. This encodes CASSLGRRGTNEKLFF. The chain has TRBV5-8 and TRBJ1-4; D perhaps matches TRBD1 (5 bases). Trimming removed 0 bases from V and 2 bases from J, with 11 bases in between. CDR3 length: 16 residues. Germline V gene sequence: CDR1 SGHTS, CDR2 YDEGEE.

V is TRBV27 and J is TRBJ2-1, with D perhaps assigned TRBD1 or TRBD2 (6 bases each). V lost 0 bases to trimming and J lost 10 bases, with 13 bases between them. The germline gives CDR1 MNHEY, CDR2 SMNVEV (reference sequence). The CDR3 has 14 residues. The CDR3 DNA reads TGTGCCAGCAGTTTATCCACAAAGGGGGGAGAGCAGTTCTTC. It codes for CASSLSTKGGEQFF.

The chain links TRBV27 to TRBJ2-3; no firm D call. This CDR3 comprises 13 residues. Germline assignment: CDR1 MNHEY and CDR2 SMNVEV (reference sequence). The V gene lost 6 bases and the J gene lost 3 bases, with 10 bases spanning the gap. CDR3 amino acids: CASSSLLTDTQYF. CDR3 in DNA: TGTGCCAGCAGCTCCCTACTGACAGATACGCAGTATTTT.

The count of this clone is one. The V call is TRBV28, the J call TRBJ1-5; perhaps TRBD1 as D (6 bases). This CDR3 region has 12 residues. The V gene's germline CDR1 is MDHEN and CDR2 SYDVKM. With 7 bases removed from V and 5 bases from J, the gap between germline ends came to 9 bases. Written as DNA, the CDR3 is TGTGCCAGCATTAAGGGGGATCAGCCCCAGCATTTT. As protein: CASIKGDQPQHF. Together with reference TRBV28 and TRBJ1-5, the CDR3 gives the full variable domain: DVKVTQSSRYLVKRTGEKVFLECVQDMDHENMFWYRQDPGLGLRLIYFSYDVKMKEKGDIPEGYSVSREKKERFSLILESASTNQTSMYLCASIKGDQPQHFGDGTRLSIL.

V gene TRBV10-3 combines with J gene TRBJ1-4; D is perhaps TRBD1 (6 bases). CDR3 length equals 12 residues. From germline, CDR1 is ENHRY and CDR2 SYGVKD. The V end was cut by 8 bases, the J end by 4 bases, with 8 bases between. The CDR3 DNA is TGTGCCATCGGACAGCTTAATGAAAAACTGTTTTTT. Amino acid sequence: CAIGQLNEKLFF.

V and J are TRBV6-1 and TRBJ1-3; TRBD1 matches at 7 bases. The germline V gene encodes CDR1 MNHNS and CDR2 SASEGT. This CDR3 is 15 amino acids long. V shed 4 bases and J 0 bases; nucleotides not matched to a gene: 3. CDR3 loop: CASSVTGNSGNTIYF. CDR3 coding DNA: TGTGCCAGCAGTGTGACAGGGAACTCTGGAAACACCATATATTTT.

This chain uses TRBV6-5 with TRBJ1-2, with TRBD1 matching 8 bases. Trimming removed 5 bases from V and 6 bases from J; junction bases left unmatched: 5. Germline assignment: CDR1 MNHEY and CDR2 SVGAGI. The CDR3 extends over 13 amino acids. DNA of the CDR3: TGTGCCAGCAGTAGAACGACAGGGGATGGCTACACCTTC. Its translation is CASSRTTGDGYTF.

This chain uses TRBV27 with TRBJ1-2, with TRBD1 identical over 8 bases. Germline V gene lookup returns CDR1 MNHEY and CDR2 SMNVEV (reference sequence). Germline trimming cut 4 bases from V and 0 bases from J; bases unmatched to any gene: 10. The CDR3 runs to 17 residues. This chain's CDR3 is CASSCLQGAQANYGYTF. DNA of the CDR3: TGTGCCAGCAGTTGCCTCCAGGGGGCCCAAGCTAACTATGGCTACACCTTC.

This chain joins TRBV5-1 and TRBJ2-1; 12 bases fit TRBD2. This CDR3 region has 15 residues. The trim removed 4 bases at V and 7 bases at J, leaving 6 bases unmatched. Per germline, CDR1 SGHRS and CDR2 YFSETQ. The CDR3 DNA reads as TGCGCCAGCAGCCCCCCTAGCGGGAGGGGGAATGAGCAGTTCTTC. The encoded protein is CASSPPSGRGNEQFF.

The V and J genes are TRBV5-6 and TRBJ2-1; 7 positions agree with TRBD2. The germline V gene has CDR1 SGHDT and CDR2 YYEEEE. This CDR3 contains 14 residues. V lost 4 bases to trimming and J lost 4 bases; unmatched junction nucleotides: 5. In nucleotides, the CDR3 is TGTGCCAGCAGCCCCGGGACTACATACAATGAGCAGTTCTTC. Translation: CASSPGTTYNEQFF.